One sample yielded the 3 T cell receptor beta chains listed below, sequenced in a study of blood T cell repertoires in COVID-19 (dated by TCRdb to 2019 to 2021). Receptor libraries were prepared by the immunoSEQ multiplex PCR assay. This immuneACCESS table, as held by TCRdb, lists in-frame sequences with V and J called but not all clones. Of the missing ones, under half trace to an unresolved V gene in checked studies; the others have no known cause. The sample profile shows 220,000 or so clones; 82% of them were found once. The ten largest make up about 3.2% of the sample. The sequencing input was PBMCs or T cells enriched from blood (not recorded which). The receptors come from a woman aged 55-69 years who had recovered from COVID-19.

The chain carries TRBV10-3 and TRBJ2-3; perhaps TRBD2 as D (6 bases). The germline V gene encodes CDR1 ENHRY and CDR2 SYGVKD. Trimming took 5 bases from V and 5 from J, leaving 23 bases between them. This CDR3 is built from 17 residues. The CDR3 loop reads CAISKKGDRDGRDTQYF. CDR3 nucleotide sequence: TGTGCCATCAGTAAGAAAGGGGATCGGGACGGGAGAGATACGCAGTATTTT.

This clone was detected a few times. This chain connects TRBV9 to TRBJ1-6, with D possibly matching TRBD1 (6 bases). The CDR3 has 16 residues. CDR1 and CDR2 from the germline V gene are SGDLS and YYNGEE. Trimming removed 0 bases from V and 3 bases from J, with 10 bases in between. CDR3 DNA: TGTGCCAGCAGCGTAGAGGCAGGGGACTATAATTCACCCCTCCACTTT. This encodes CASSVEAGDYNSPLHF.

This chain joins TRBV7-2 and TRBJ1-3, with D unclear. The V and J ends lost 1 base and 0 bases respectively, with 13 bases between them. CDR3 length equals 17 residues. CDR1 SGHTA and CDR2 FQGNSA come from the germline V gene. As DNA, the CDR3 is TGTGCCAGCAGCTTAGTTCTTGACCGAGGCTCTGGAAACACCATATATTTT. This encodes CASSLVLDRGSGNTIYF.